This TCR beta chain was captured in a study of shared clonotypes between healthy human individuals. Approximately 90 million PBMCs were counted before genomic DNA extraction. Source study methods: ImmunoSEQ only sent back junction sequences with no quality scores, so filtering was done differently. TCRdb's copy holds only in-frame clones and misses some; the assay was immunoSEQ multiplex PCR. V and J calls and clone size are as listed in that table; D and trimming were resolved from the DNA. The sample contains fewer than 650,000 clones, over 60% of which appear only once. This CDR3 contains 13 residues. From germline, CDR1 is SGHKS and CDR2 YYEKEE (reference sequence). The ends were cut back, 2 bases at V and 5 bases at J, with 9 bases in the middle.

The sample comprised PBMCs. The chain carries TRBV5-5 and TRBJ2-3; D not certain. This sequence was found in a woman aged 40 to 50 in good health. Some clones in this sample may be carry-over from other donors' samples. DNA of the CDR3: TGTGCCAGCAGCTTTGGCTTCCTAGATACGCAGTATTTT. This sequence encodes CASSFGFLDTQYF.